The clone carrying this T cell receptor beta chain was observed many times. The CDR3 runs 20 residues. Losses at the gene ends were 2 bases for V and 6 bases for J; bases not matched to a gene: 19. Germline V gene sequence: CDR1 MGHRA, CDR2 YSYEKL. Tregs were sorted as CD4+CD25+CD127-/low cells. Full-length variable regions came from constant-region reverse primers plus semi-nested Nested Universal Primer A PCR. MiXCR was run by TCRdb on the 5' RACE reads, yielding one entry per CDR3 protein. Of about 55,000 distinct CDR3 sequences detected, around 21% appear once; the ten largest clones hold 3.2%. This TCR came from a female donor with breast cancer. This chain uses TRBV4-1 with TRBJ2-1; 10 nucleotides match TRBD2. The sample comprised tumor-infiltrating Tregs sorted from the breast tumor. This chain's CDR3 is CASSQLSSGSLIGKRNEQFF. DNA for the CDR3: TGCGCCAGCAGCCAACTCTCTAGCGGGAGTCTAATTGGTAAGCGCAATGAGCAGTTCTTC.